Listed here are 20 T cell receptor beta chains from one sample, sequenced in a study of blood T cell repertoires in COVID-19. TCRdb's table, derived via immunoSEQ multiplex PCR, lists solely in-frame clones and lacks some. The sample lists tens of thousands of clones, around 85% occurring once. The specimen was peripheral blood. These receptor sequences come from a man between 65 and 85 years old with acute or convalescent COVID-19.

V is TRBV7-2 and J is TRBJ2-3; 7 bases align to TRBD2. V lost 5 bases to trimming and J lost 6 bases; unmatched junction nucleotides: 5. CDR3 length: 13 residues. Germline values: CDR1 SGHTA, CDR2 FQGNSA. The CDR3 DNA reads as TGTGCCAGCAGCCCCCAGCGGGACGATACGCAGTATTTT. Amino acid sequence: CASSPQRDDTQYF.

The V call is TRBV11-2, the J call TRBJ2-1; 10 bases map to TRBD2. The V gene's germline CDR1 is SGHAT and CDR2 FQNNGV. J was trimmed by 7 bases and V by 1 base; bases with no gene match: 7. The CDR3 has 16 amino acids. The CDR3 loop reads CASSLVRLAGGNEQFF. CDR3 nucleotides: TGTGCCAGCAGCTTAGTAAGACTAGCGGGTGGAAATGAGCAGTTCTTC.

The chain is built from TRBV29-1 and TRBJ2-1; TRBD2 agrees at 8 bases. The germline V gene has CDR1 SQVTM and CDR2 ANQGSEA. The J segment lost 6 bases and the V segment lost 0 bases, leaving 4 bases of the junction unmatched. The length of the CDR3 is 14 residues. CDR3 region: CSVEEAGGSNEQFF. For the CDR3, the DNA is TGCAGCGTTGAAGAGGCGGGAGGAAGCAATGAGCAGTTCTTC.

The CDR3 DNA follows: TGTGCCAGCAGTTACTTTTCTCCGGGTATGGTGATGAACACTGAAGCTTTCTTT. Amino acid sequence: CASSYFSPGMVMNTEAFF. This chain joins TRBV6-2 or TRBV6-3 and TRBJ1-1; D is undetermined. Trimming removed 1 base at V and 0 bases at J, with 18 bases between. Per germline, CDR1 MNHEY and CDR2 SVGEGT. CDR3 length equals 18 residues.

The chain is built from TRBV3-1 (or the pseudogene TRBV3-2) and TRBJ2-7; 10 positions agree with TRBD2. The V gene end was trimmed by 3 bases and the J gene end by 6 bases; junction bases not matched to a gene: 5. Germline V gene data show CDR1 as LGHDT and CDR2 as YNNKEL (reference sequence). This CDR3 region has 14 residues. The DNA of the CDR3 is TGTGCCAGCAGCCACCTAGCGGGAGCTGGCGAGCAGTACTTC. Its protein product is CASSHLAGAGEQYF.

The chain has TRBV7-8 and TRBJ1-1, with a possible D match to TRBD1 (6 bases). The length of the CDR3 is 15 residues. The V gene lost 1 base and the J gene lost 4 bases, with 13 bases spanning the gap. Germline V gene lookup returns CDR1 SGHVS and CDR2 FQNEAQ. CDR3 amino acids: CASSLVPGVVTEAFF. CDR3 nucleotides: TGTGCCAGCAGCTTAGTTCCAGGGGTCGTCACTGAAGCTTTCTTT. The full variable domain, rest sourced from reference TRBV7-8 and TRBJ1-1, is GAGVSQSPRYKVAKRGQDVALRCDPISGHVSLFWYQQALGQGPEFLTYFQNEAQLDKSGLPSDRFFAERPEGSVSTLKIQRTQQEDSAVYLCASSLVPGVVTEAFFGQGTRLTVV.

The V call is TRBV19, the J call TRBJ2-1; 12 bases are shared with TRBD2. V trimming: 4 bases; J trimming: 1 base; junction bases outside the gene matches: 5. The CDR3 sequence is 17 residues long. Germline V gene lookup returns CDR1 LNHDA and CDR2 SQIVND (reference sequence). DNA of the CDR3: TGTGCCAGTAGTAGACTAGCGGGAGACTTTTCCTACAATGAGCAGTTCTTC. Its protein product is CASSRLAGDFSYNEQFF.

The V and J genes are TRBV29-1 and TRBJ1-2; 10 bases are shared with TRBD1. CDR1 is SQVTM and CDR2 is ANQGSEA in the germline V gene. This CDR3 has 14 residues. Trimming cost V 4 bases and J 4 bases; bases outside gene matches: 6. CDR3 nucleotides: TGCAGCGTTGTGACAGGGGGCGAAGGCTATGGCTACACCTTC. The encoded protein is CSVVTGGEGYGYTF.

The chain recombines TRBV18 with TRBJ1-5, with 8 positions matching TRBD1. The CDR3 length is 14 residues. J lost 7 bases, V lost 2 bases, and 4 bases had no gene match. Germline V gives CDR1 KGHSH, CDR2 LQKENI. CDR3 bases: TGTGCCAGCTCACCAGAACAGGGGGTACAGCCCCAGCATTTT. This gives the protein CASSPEQGVQPQHF.

The CDR3 nucleotides are TGTGCCAGCTACCGGGAGATAAATTCACCCCTCCACTTT. It is translated as CASYREINSPLHF. The V gene is TRBV2, the J gene TRBJ1-6, with D unresolved. The CDR3 runs 13 residues. V was cut by 8 bases and J by 7 bases, with 12 bases left in between. Germline V gene sequence: CDR1 SNHLY, CDR2 FYNNEI.

The chain has TRBV2 and TRBJ1-5; D remains ambiguous. Trimming cost V 6 bases and J 4 bases, with 7 bases left between them. This CDR3 comprises 12 residues. Germline lookup yields CDR1 SNHLY and CDR2 FYNNEI. This CDR3 reads CASSEQNQPQHF. The CDR3 bases are TGTGCCAGCAGCGAACAGAATCAGCCCCAGCATTTT.

This clone was seen just once. This chain connects TRBV5-6 to TRBJ2-2, with TRBD1 identical over 8 bases. Germline V gene sequence: CDR1 SGHDT, CDR2 YYEEEE. V lost 4 bases and J lost 1; bases outside the gene matches: 3. This CDR3 has 15 amino acids. The CDR3 nucleotides are TGTGCCAGCAGCCCCGGGACAGGGAACACCGGGGAGCTGTTTTTT. Its protein product is CASSPGTGNTGELFF.

Points on this clone: No DNA is shown, since the ends of the CDR3 on it are uncertain; the CDR3 is the one TCRdb lists. The chain is built from TRBV6-6 and TRBJ1-2. With termini counted, the CDR3 has 13 amino acids. The germline CDR1 and CDR2 sequences are MNHNY and SVGAGI (reference sequence). This CDR3 is CASSSSTVERYTF.

The rearrangement joins TRBV5-4 to TRBJ2-7; the match to TRBD2 covers 9 bases. The CDR3 is 14 residues long. V lost 3 bases to trimming and J lost 2 bases; unmatched junction nucleotides: 3. Per germline, CDR1 SGHNT and CDR2 YYREEE (reference sequence). This CDR3 is CASSSTSGAYEQYF. Written as DNA, the CDR3 is TGTGCCAGCAGCTCGACTAGCGGAGCCTACGAGCAGTACTTC.

The chain employs TRBV7-2 and TRBJ1-5; tentative D call: TRBD1 (6 bases). Trimming shortened V by 6 bases and J by 4 bases, and 13 bases separated the two germline ends. The CDR3 has 14 residues. Per germline, CDR1 SGHTA and CDR2 FQGNSA. In DNA, the CDR3 is TGTGCCAGCAGTATACCAGGGACAAATCAGCCCCAGCATTTT. It yields the protein CASSIPGTNQPQHF. The entire variable domain, with the rest obtained from reference TRBV7-2 and TRBJ1-5, is as follows: GAGVSQSPSNKVTEKGKDVELRCDPISGHTALYWYRQSLGQGLEFLIYFQGNSAPDKSGLPSDRFSAERTGGSVSTLTIQRTQQEDSAVYLCASSIPGTNQPQHFGDGTRLSIL.

The rearrangement uses TRBV7-9 and TRBJ2-2, with D possibly matching TRBD2 (5 bases). The germline V and J ends were trimmed by 3 bases and 0 bases, with 8 bases remaining between them. Looked up from germline, CDR1 is SEHNR and CDR2 is FQNEAQ (reference sequence). The CDR3 is made up of 15 amino acids. The CDR3 DNA is TGTGCCAGCAGCTTCGGGCGGGCGAACACCGGGGAGCTGTTTTTT. Translation gives CASSFGRANTGELFF.

The rearrangement joins TRBV4-2 to TRBJ2-2, with D possibly TRBD2 on 6 matching bases. This CDR3 contains 16 residues. CDR1 and CDR2 from the germline V gene are LGHNA and YNFKEQ. Trimming left V 5 bases short and J 5 bases short, with 18 bases between. CDR3 bases: TGTGCCAGCAGCGGAGCCCAAGGGGCGGGAACCGGGGAGCTGTTTTTT. Translating it yields CASSGAQGAGTGELFF.

This clone was found once. The chain has TRBV19 and TRBJ1-5; maybe TRBD1 (5 bases). Deletions cut 3 bases from V and 5 bases from J, with 23 bases between. The CDR3 contains 18 residues. The germline CDR1 and CDR2 sequences are LNHDA and SQIVND (reference sequence). The CDR3 region has the DNA TGTGCCAGTAGTATCCCACCCCGAGCGGGGGTGGGGGATCAGCCCCAGCATTTT. Its translation is CASSIPPRAGVGDQPQHF.

The V call is TRBV6-1, the J call TRBJ2-3; TRBD2 matches 16 bases. V shed 6 bases and J 3 bases; nucleotides not matched to a gene: 0. Germline values: CDR1 MNHNS, CDR2 SASEGT. This CDR3 has 15 amino acids. CDR3 loop: CASRGLAGGTDTQYF. The CDR3 DNA reads TGTGCCAGCAGGGGACTAGCGGGAGGGACAGATACGCAGTATTTT.

This clone appeared a single time. The chain has TRBV7-2 and TRBJ2-4, with 16 bases lining up with TRBD2. The CDR3 spans 17 residues. In germline, CDR1 is SGHTA, CDR2 FQGNSA. Losses at the gene ends were 1 base for V and 6 bases for J; bases not matched to a gene: 3. CDR3: CASSLVGTSGRGNIQYF. As DNA, the CDR3 is TGTGCCAGCAGCTTAGTCGGGACTAGCGGGAGGGGAAACATTCAGTACTTC.